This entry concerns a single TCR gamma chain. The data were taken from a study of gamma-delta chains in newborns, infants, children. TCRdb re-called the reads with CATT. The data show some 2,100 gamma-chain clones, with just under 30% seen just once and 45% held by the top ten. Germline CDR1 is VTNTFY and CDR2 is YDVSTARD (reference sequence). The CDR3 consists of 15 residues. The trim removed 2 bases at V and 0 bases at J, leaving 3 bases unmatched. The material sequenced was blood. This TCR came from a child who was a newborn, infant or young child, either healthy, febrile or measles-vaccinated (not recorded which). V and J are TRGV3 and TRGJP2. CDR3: CATWDNYSSDWIKTF. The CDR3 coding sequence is TGTGCCACCTGGGACAATTATAGTAGTGATTGGATCAAGACGTTT.